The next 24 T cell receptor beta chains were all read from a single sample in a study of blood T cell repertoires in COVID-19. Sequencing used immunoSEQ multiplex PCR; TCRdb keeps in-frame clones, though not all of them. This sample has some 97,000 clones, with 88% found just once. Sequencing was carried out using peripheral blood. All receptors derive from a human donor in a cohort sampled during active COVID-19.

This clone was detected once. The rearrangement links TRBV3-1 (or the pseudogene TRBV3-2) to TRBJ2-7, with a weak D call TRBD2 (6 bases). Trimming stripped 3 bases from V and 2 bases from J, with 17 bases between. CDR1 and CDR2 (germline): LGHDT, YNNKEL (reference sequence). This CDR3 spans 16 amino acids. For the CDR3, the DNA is TGTGCCAGCAGCCAGGCGGGGTTACCTAAAGCCTACGAGCAGTACTTC. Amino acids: CASSQAGLPKAYEQYF.

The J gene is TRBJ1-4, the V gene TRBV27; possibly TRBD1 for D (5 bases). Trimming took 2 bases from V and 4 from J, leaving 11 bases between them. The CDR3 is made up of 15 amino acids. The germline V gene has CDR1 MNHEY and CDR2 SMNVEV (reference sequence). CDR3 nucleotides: TGTGCCAGCAGTTTAACACGACAGAATAATGAAAAACTGTTTTTT. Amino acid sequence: CASSLTRQNNEKLFF.

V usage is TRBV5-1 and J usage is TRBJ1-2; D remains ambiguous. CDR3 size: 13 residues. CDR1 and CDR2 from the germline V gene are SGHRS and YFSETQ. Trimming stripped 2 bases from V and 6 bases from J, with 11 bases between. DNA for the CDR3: TGCGCCAGCAGCTTCCGTCCCGGGGATGGCTACACCTTC. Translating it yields CASSFRPGDGYTF.

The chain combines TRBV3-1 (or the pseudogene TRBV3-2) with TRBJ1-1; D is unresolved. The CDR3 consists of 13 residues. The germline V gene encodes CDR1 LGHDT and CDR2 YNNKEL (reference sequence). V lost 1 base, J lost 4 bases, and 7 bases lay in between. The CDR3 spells CASSQGTTTEAFF. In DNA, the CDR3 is TGTGCCAGCAGCCAAGGTACAACCACTGAAGCTTTCTTT.

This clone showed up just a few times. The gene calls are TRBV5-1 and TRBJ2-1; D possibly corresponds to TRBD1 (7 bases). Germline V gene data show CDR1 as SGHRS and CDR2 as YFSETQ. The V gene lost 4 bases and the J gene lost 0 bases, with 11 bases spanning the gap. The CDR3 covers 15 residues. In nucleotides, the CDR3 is TGCGCCAGCAGCGCGGGACAGATCTCCTACAATGAGCAGTTCTTC. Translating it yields CASSAGQISYNEQFF.

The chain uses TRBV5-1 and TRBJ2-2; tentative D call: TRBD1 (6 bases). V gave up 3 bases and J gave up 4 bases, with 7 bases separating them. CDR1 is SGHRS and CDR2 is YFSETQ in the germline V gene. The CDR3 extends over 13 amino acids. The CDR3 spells CASSSRGTGELFF. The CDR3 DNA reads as TGCGCCAGCAGCTCCAGGGGCACCGGGGAGCTGTTTTTT. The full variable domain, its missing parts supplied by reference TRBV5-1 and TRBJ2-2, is KAGVTQTPRYLIKTRGQQVTLSCSPISGHRSVSWYQQTPGQGLQFLFEYFSETQRNKGNFPGRFSGRQFSNSRSEMNVSTLELGDSALYLCASSSRGTGELFFGEGSRLTVL.

The DNA of the CDR3 is TGTGCCAGCAGCGTAGGACTAGTCGGTGAGCAGTTCTTC. This gives the protein CASSVGLVGEQFF. The gene calls are TRBV9 and TRBJ2-1; possible D gene TRBD2, 6 bases. The V end was cut by 0 bases, the J end by 9 bases, with 10 bases between. The CDR3 runs to 13 residues. Germline lookup yields CDR1 SGDLS and CDR2 YYNGEE.

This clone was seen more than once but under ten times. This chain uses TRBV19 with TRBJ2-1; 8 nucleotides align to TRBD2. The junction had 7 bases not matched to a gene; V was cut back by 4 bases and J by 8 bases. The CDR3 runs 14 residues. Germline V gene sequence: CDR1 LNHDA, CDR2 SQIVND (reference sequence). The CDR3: CASSKNQREYEQFF. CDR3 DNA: TGTGCCAGTAGTAAAAATCAGCGGGAGTATGAGCAGTTCTTC.

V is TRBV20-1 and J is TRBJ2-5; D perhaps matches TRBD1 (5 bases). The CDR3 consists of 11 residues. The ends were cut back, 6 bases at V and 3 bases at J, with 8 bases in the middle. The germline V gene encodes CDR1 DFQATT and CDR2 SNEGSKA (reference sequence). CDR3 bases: TGCAGTGCATCAGGGAAAGAGACCCAGTACTTC. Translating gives CSASGKETQYF.

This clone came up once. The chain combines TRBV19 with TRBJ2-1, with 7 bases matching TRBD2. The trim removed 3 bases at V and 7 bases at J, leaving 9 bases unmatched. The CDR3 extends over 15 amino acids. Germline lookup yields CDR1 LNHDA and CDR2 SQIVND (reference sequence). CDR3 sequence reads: CASSIPLAARNEQFF. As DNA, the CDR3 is TGTGCCAGTAGTATCCCGCTAGCGGCAAGGAATGAGCAGTTCTTC.

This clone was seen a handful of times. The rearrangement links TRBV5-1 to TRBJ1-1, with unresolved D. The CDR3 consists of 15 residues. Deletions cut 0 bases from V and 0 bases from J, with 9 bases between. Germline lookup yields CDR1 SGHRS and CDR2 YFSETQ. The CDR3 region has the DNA TGCGCCAGCAGCTTGGCCATCGGTCTGAACACTGAAGCTTTCTTT. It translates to CASSLAIGLNTEAFF.

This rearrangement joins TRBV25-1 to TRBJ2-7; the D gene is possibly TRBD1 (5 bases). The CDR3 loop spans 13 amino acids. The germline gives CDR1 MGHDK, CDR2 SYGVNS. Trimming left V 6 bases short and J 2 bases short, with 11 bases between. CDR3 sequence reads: CASRESRAYEQYF. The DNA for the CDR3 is TGTGCCAGCAGGGAAAGCAGGGCCTACGAGCAGTACTTC.

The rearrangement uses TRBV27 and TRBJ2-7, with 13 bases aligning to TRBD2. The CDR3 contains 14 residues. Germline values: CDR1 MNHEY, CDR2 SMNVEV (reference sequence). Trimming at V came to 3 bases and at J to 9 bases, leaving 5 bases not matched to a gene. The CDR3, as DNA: TGTGCCAGCAGTTTGCGGACTAGCGGGAGTGGGCAGTACTTC. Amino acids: CASSLRTSGSGQYF.

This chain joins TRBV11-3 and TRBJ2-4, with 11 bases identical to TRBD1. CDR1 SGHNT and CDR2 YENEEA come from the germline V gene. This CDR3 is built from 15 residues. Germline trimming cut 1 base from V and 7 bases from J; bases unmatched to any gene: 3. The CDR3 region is CASSLGTGGWNIQYF. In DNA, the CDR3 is TGTGCCAGCAGCTTAGGGACAGGGGGCTGGAACATTCAGTACTTC.

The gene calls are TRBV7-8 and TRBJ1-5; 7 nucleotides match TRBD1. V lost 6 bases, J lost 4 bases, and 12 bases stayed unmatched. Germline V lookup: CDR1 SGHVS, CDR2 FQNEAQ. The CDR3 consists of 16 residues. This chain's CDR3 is CASSNPLGDRNQPQHF. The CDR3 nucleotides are TGTGCCAGCAGTAACCCACTGGGGGACAGAAATCAGCCCCAGCATTTT.

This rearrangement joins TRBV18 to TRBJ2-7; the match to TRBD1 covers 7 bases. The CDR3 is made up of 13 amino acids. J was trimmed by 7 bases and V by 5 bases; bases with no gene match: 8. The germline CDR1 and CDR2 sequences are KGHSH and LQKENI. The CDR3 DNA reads TGTGCCAGCTCAACTCCGGGACAGCGGGAGCAGTACTTC. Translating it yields CASSTPGQREQYF.

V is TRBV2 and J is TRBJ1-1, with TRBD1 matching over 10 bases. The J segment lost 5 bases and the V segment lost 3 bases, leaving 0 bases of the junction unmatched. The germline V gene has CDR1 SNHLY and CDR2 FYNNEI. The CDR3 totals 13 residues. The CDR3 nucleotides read TGTGCCAGCAGTGAGGGACAGGGGACTGAAGCTTTCTTT. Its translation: CASSEGQGTEAFF.

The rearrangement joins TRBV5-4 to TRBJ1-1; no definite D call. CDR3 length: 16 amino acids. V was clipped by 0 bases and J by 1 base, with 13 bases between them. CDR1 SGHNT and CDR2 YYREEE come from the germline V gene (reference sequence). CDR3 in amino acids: CASSLGVGRANTEAFF. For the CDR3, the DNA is TGTGCCAGCAGCTTGGGTGTGGGGAGGGCGAACACTGAAGCTTTCTTT.

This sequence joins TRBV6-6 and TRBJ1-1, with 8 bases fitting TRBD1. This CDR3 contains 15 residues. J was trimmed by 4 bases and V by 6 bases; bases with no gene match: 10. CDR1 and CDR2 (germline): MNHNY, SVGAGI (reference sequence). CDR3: CASSHTGQGPTEAFF. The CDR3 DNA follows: TGTGCCAGCAGCCACACCGGACAGGGCCCCACTGAAGCTTTCTTT.

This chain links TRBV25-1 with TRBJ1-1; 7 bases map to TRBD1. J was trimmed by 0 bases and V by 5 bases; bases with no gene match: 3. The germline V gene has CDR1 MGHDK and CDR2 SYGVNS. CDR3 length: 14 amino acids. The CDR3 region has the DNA TGTGCCAGCAGTCACAGGGGTATGAACACTGAAGCTTTCTTT. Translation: CASSHRGMNTEAFF.

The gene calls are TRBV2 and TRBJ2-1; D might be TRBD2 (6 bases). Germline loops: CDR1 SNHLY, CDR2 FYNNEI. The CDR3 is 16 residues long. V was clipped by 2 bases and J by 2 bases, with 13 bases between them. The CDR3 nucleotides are TGTGCCAGCAGTGAAACAGGAGCTAGCGCCTACAATGAGCAGTTCTTC. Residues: CASSETGASAYNEQFF.

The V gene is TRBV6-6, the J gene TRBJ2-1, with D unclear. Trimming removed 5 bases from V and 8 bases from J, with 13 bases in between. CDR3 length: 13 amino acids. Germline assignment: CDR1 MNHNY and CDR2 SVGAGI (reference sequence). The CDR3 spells CASSLAASDEQFF. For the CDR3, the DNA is TGTGCCAGCAGTCTCGCCGCGTCGGATGAGCAGTTCTTC.

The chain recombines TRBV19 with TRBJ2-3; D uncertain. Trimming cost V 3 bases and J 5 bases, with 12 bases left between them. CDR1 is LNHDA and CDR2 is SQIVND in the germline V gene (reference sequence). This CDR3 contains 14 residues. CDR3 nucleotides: TGTGCCAGTAGTATTGGGCAGGTCGTAGATACGCAGTATTTT. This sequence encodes CASSIGQVVDTQYF.

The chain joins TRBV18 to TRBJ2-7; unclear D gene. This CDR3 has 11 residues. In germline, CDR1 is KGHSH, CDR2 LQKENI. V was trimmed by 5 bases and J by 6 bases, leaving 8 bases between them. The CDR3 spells CASSSQSEQYF. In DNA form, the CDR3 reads TGTGCCAGCTCATCCCAGTCCGAGCAGTACTTC.